The rows below give T cell receptor beta chains drawn from one sample of a study of beta chain features in type 1 diabetes. The repertoire was sequenced with immunoSEQ multiplex PCR; TCRdb's copy has only in-frame clones and lacks some. The data show about 48,000 clones, with around 40% seen just once and over 1.1% held by the top ten. Sequencing was done on a sample of Tregs from blood. The receptor source for this set is a man aged 25-40 years with type 1 diabetes. CDR3s include the opening cysteine and the closing phenylalanine or tryptophan. D genes are given only for firm matches. A clone size is listed for some rows: how often the clone was seen (once, few, many), or a class if it is expanded.

>TRBV10-3|15|.|.|TRBJ2-1
TGTGCCATCAGTGACCCCAGCGGAGGCAATGAGCGTCCCTTCTTC
CAISDPSGGNERPFF
>TRBV6-5|14|TRBD1|.|TRBJ1-6
TGTGCCAGCAGTTACTCAGGGGGCAATTCACCCCTCCACTTT
CASSYSGGNSPLHF
>TRBV5-1|15|TRBD1|.|TRBJ1-1
TGCGCCAGCAGCTTGGTAGGGGGCGCGGGGACTGAAGCTTTCTTT
CASSLVGGAGTEAFF
>TRBV10-3|14|.|many|TRBJ1-1
TGTGCCACCGAGAGAGGCGCGGGGAGCACTGAAGCTTTCTTT
CATERGAGSTEAFF
>TRBV9|14|.|few|TRBJ2-7
TGTGCCAGCAGCGTAATGACTCGTCGGTACGAGCAGTACTTC
CASSVMTRRYEQYF
>TRBV6-5|13|.|.|TRBJ1-5
TGTGCCAGCAGTTCCCAGCGCCTACAGCCCCAGCATTTT
CASSSQRLQPQHF
>TRBV5-6|14|TRBD1|few|TRBJ1-2
TGTGCCAGCAACCCCGGGACAGGAAACTATGGCTACACCTTC
CASNPGTGNYGYTF
>TRBV7-3|15|TRBD1|.|TRBJ1-6
TGTGCCAGCAGCCGTTCGACAGGGTCGAACTCACCCCTCCACTTT
CASSRSTGSNSPLHF
>TRBV6-5|14|.|few|TRBJ1-2
TGTGCCAGCAGTTACTCTCCAGGGAACTATGGCTACACCTTC
CASSYSPGNYGYTF
>TRBV19|10|TRBD1|few|TRBJ1-1
TGTGCCAGCCGGGACAGGGAAGCTTTCTTT
CASRDREAFF
>TRBV7-2|13|TRBD2|many|TRBJ2-7
TGTGCCAGCAGCGCTAGCGGTTCCTACGAGCAGTACTTC
CASSASGSYEQYF
>TRBV2|15|.|.|TRBJ2-2
TGTGCCAGCATCGCAGTGGGGCCGGGCACCGGGGAGCTGTTTTTT
CASIAVGPGTGELFF
>TRBV4-1|13|.|.|TRBJ2-3
TGCGCCAGCAGCCAAACGGGCACAGATACGCAGTATTTT
CASSQTGTDTQYF
>TRBV6-6|15|.|few|TRBJ1-1
TGTGCCAGCAGTTACCCACAAATGGCAGACACTGAAGCTTTCTTT
CASSYPQMADTEAFF
>TRBV14|14|TRBD1|few|TRBJ1-1
TGTGCCAGCAGCCAGGGAAGGGGGCCGCGGAAAGCTTTCTTT
CASSQGRGPRKAFF
>TRBV29-1|15|.|few|TRBJ2-7
TGCAGCGTCCAATTTGGCACAGGGAATTTCTACGAGCAGTACTTC
CSVQFGTGNFYEQYF
>TRBV15|14|.|.|TRBJ2-3
TGTGCCACCAGCAGAGATCGGGGGAGTGATACGCAGTATTTT
CATSRDRGSDTQYF